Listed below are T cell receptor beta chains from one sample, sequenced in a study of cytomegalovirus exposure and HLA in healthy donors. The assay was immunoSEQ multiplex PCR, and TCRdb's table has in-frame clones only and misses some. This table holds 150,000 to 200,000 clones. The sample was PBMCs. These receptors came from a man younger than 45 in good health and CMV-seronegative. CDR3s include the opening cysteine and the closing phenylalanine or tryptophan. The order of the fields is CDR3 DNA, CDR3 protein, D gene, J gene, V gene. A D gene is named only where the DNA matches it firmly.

CDR3nt: TGTGCCAGCAGTTCACGGGGGGGCGTTTCCTACAATGAGCAGTTCTTC
CDR3aa: CASSSRGGVSYNEQFF
d_gene: TRBD2
j_gene: TRBJ2-1
v_gene: TRBV6-5

CDR3nt: TGTGCCAGTAGTATTGGCAGGGTGGATGGCTACACCTTC
CDR3aa: CASSIGRVDGYTF
d_gene: -
j_gene: TRBJ1-2
v_gene: TRBV19

CDR3nt: TGTGCCAGCAGCCCAGGACAGATTCGTAGCTCCTATAATTCACCCCTCCACTTT
CDR3aa: CASSPGQIRSSYNSPLHF
d_gene: -
j_gene: TRBJ1-6
v_gene: TRBV9

CDR3nt: TGTGCCAGCAGCATCAACCTGAGGGGAGGTGAGCAGTTCTTC
CDR3aa: CASSINLRGGEQFF
d_gene: -
j_gene: TRBJ2-1
v_gene: TRBV7-8

CDR3nt: TGTGCCACCAGCAGTTATCAGCGGGAGACGAAAGAGCAGTTCTTC
CDR3aa: CATSSYQRETKEQFF
d_gene: TRBD2
j_gene: TRBJ2-1
v_gene: TRBV15

CDR3nt: TGTGCCTGGACCCGGGATAGGAATCAGCCCCAGCATTTT
CDR3aa: CAWTRDRNQPQHF
d_gene: -
j_gene: TRBJ1-5
v_gene: TRBV30

CDR3nt: TGTGCCAGCAGCAAAGACAGTCAGGCCATATATTTT
CDR3aa: CASSKDSQAIYF
d_gene: -
j_gene: TRBJ1-3
v_gene: TRBV7-9

CDR3nt: TGTGCCAGCAGCTTAGACGGAGACCCAGGGACCGGGGAGCTGTTTTTT
CDR3aa: CASSLDGDPGTGELFF
d_gene: -
j_gene: TRBJ2-2
v_gene: TRBV7-2

CDR3nt: TGTGCCAGCAGTTTAGTGTTCGGGGGGTCCTACAATGAGCAGTTCTTC
CDR3aa: CASSLVFGGSYNEQFF
d_gene: TRBD2
j_gene: TRBJ2-1
v_gene: TRBV28

CDR3nt: TGTGCCAGCTCACCACTGACAGGGGGCGCGTACGAGCAGTACTTC
CDR3aa: CASSPLTGGAYEQYF
d_gene: TRBD1
j_gene: TRBJ2-7
v_gene: TRBV18